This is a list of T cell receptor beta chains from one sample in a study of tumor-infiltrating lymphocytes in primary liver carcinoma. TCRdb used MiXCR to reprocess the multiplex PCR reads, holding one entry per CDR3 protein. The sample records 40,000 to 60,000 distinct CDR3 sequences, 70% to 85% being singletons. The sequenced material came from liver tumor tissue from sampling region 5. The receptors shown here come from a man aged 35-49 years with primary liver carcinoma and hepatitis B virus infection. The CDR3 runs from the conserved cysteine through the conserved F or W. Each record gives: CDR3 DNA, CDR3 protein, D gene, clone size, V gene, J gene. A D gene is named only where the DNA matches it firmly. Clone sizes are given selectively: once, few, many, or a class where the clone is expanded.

TGCGCCAGCAGCCAAGAGGGGCTAGTGGGCTACAATGAGCAGTTCTTC	CASSQEGLVGYNEQFF	NA	NA	TRBV4-2	TRBJ2-1
TGTGCCAGCAGCTTAGAGGGACTAGCGTGGACAAGTATGCAGTATTTT	CASSLEGLAWTSMQYF	TRBD2	NA	TRBV11-2	TRBJ2-3
TGTACCCCCCGGCTAGACAATGAGCAGTTCTTC	CTPRLDNEQFF	NA	NA	TRBV29-1	TRBJ2-1
TGTGCCACGAATCGGGACAGGAGTCACAAGCAGCACTTC	CATNRDRSHKQHF	TRBD1	NA	TRBV10-3	TRBJ2-7
TGTGCCAGCAGCCCTAGGCACAATCAGCTCCAGCATTTT	CASSPRHNQLQHF	NA	NA	TRBV7-9	TRBJ1-5
TGTGCCAGCGGAAAGAGCGGGATTACGTTCTTC	CASGKSGITFF	TRBD2	many	TRBV12-3/TRBV12-4	TRBJ2-1
TGTGCCAGCAGTTTTTCAGGGGGCGATGGTACAGATACGCAGTATTTT	CASSFSGGDGTDTQYF	TRBD1	NA	TRBV6-5	TRBJ2-3
TGTGCCAGCAGCACCGGACGGTGCACCGGGGAGCTGTTTTTT	CASSTGRCTGELFF	NA	NA	TRBV11-2	TRBJ2-2
TGCGCCAGCAGCCAGTTTACTAGCGGGAGGCCAACCGGGGAGCTGTTTTTT	CASSQFTSGRPTGELFF	TRBD2	many	TRBV4-1	TRBJ2-2
TGTGCCAGCAGCTTAGAGACAGGGGGCACAGATACGCAGTATTTT	CASSLETGGTDTQYF	TRBD1	medium-sized	TRBV11-2	TRBJ2-3
TGTGCCAGCAGTTCCAAGGACAGGGTGAAGACCGGGGAGCTGTTTTTT	CASSSKDRVKTGELFF	TRBD1	NA	TRBV28	TRBJ2-2
TGTGCCAGCAGTCCTCAGGGATACGAGCAGTACTTT	CASSPQGYEQYF	NA	NA	TRBV28	TRBJ2-7
TGTGCCAGCAGTTTCTCTAACGCTCCCTTCACAGATACGCAGTATTTT	CASSFSNAPFTDTQYF	NA	NA	TRBV28	TRBJ2-3
TGTGCCAGCAGTAGGGGGGGCCTCTACGAGCGGTACTTC	CASSRGGLYERYF	NA	NA	TRBV11-2	TRBJ2-7
TGCGCCAACAGCTTAGCGGGAGGGCGCATAGATACGCAGTATTTT	CANSLAGGRIDTQYF	TRBD2	NA	TRBV4-1	TRBJ2-3
TGCGCCAGCAGTTCGGGGACGGCGGGAGAGCAGTACTTC	CASSSGTAGEQYF	NA	NA	TRBV28	TRBJ2-7
TGTGCCAGCAGTAGCCGGCGATATCAGCCCCAGCATTTT	CASSSRRYQPQHF	NA	NA	TRBV28	TRBJ1-5
TGCAGCGCCCGTGGCGGTACCTACAATGTGCAGTCCTTC	CSARGGTYNVQSF	NA	NA	TRBV29-1	TRBJ2-1
TGTGTCAGCAGCTTAGCCACAGGGTTTCGATTACCCCTCCACTTT	CVSSLATGFRLPLHF	NA	NA	TRBV7-9	TRBJ1-6
TGTGCCAGCAGCTTCATCAACGAGCAGTTCTTC	CASSFINEQFF	NA	NA	TRBV5-6	TRBJ2-1
TGTGCCACACAATTGGGGACGGCGGTGTATCAACCCCAGCATTTT	CATQLGTAVYQPQHF	NA	NA	TRBV12-3/TRBV12-4	TRBJ1-5
TGTGCCAGCATTAGGAGCGGTGGGGGGGAGCTGTTTTTT	CASIRSGGGELFF	NA	NA	TRBV28	TRBJ2-2
TGTGCCAGTAGCTTATCAGGGACTTGTGGGAGAGGTGAGCAGTTCTTC	CASSLSGTCGRGEQFF	NA	NA	TRBV11-3	TRBJ2-1
TGTGCCAGCGGCAAGGCCGGGGCCCTTCGAGAGACCCAGTACTTC	CASGKAGALRETQYF	NA	NA	TRBV28	TRBJ2-5
TGTGCCAGCAGCCAAGGGGACAGAGCTGGAAACACCATATACTTT	CASSQGDRAGNTIYF	TRBD1	NA	TRBV4-2	TRBJ1-3
TGCGCCAGCAGCCAAGGGGAAGCTAATGAAAAACTGTTTTTT	CASSQGEANEKLFF	NA	many	TRBV4-1	TRBJ1-4
TGTGCCAGCAGTTACTCGATAGTACGCCTAGCGGGACGAAGGTATGATGAGCAGTTCTTC	CASSYSIVRLAGRRYDEQFF	TRBD2	many	TRBV6-5	TRBJ2-1